These 30 T cell receptor beta chains came from one sample sequenced in a study of a mutant IDH1 vaccine in newly diagnosed glioma. Their antigens are not known. The time point was: week 5, during vaccination. Topical imiquimod was applied with each vaccine dose, which held 300 ug of mutant IDH1 20-mer peptide. Here immunoSEQ multiplex PCR was the method, and the copy in TCRdb shows in-frame clones only, minus some. This table has 50,000 to 65,000 clones, approximately 80% appearing once. Sequenced material: PBMCs, taken from a glioma patient whose treatment included an IDH1 peptide vaccine. The receptors shown here come from a man aged 25-45 years with glioma.

The V call is TRBV5-5, the J call TRBJ1-6; the D is unclear. The CDR3 is made up of 14 amino acids. V lost 0 bases to trimming and J lost 7 bases, with 8 bases between them. In germline, CDR1 is SGHKS, CDR2 YYEKEE (reference sequence). CDR3 DNA sequence: TGTGCCAGCAGCTTGGGGCGGAACAATTCACCCCTCCACTTT. Translating it yields CASSLGRNNSPLHF. Full variable domain (missing parts from reference TRBV5-5 and TRBJ1-6): DAGVTQSPTHLIKTRGQQVTLRCSPISGHKSVSWYQQVLGQGPQFIFQYYEKEERGRGNFPDRFSARQFPNYSSELNVNALLLGDSALYLCASSLGRNNSPLHFGNGTRLTVT.

The chain recombines TRBV6-5 with TRBJ2-5, with 7 bases identical to TRBD2. After removal of 5 bases from V and 7 bases from J, the junction contained 10 bases not matched to a gene. The V gene's germline CDR1 is MNHEY and CDR2 SVGAGI. The CDR3 is 14 residues long. The CDR3 DNA follows: TGTGCCAGCAGTCCTAGCGGACTAATGGGGACCCAGTACTTC. It encodes CASSPSGLMGTQYF.

The chain carries TRBV7-8 and TRBJ1-1; D is unresolved. The CDR3 consists of 13 residues. Deletions cut 0 bases from V and 8 bases from J, with 10 bases between. Germline loops: CDR1 SGHVS, CDR2 FQNEAQ. The CDR3 is CASSLAGIGEAFF. In DNA, the CDR3 is TGTGCCAGCAGCTTAGCGGGAATAGGGGAAGCTTTCTTT.

V gene TRBV7-9 combines with J gene TRBJ2-2; TRBD2 matches 7 bases. Germline-derived CDR1 and CDR2 are SEHNR and FQNEAQ (reference sequence). J gave up 6 bases and V 5 bases, and 9 bases lay outside the gene matches. This CDR3 region has 15 residues. CDR3 sequence reads: CASSNKPRGAGELFF. In DNA, the CDR3 is TGTGCCAGCAGCAATAAACCACGGGGGGCCGGGGAGCTGTTTTTT. Full variable domain (outside the CDR3, taken from reference TRBV7-9 and TRBJ2-2): DTGVSQNPRHKITKRGQNVTFRCDPISEHNRLYWYRQTLGQGPEFLTYFQNEAQLEKSRLLSDRFSAERPKGSFSTLEIQRTEQGDSAMYLCASSNKPRGAGELFFGEGSRLTVL.

The CDR3 loop is CASSGSVRGPYEQYF. CDR3 coding DNA: TGTGCCAGCAGTGGATCCGTGAGGGGGCCCTACGAGCAGTACTTC. This chain uses TRBV2 with TRBJ2-7; 7 bases map to TRBD1. The CDR3 sequence is 15 residues long. V shed 4 bases and J 2 bases; nucleotides not matched to a gene: 8. Germline values: CDR1 SNHLY, CDR2 FYNNEI.

The chain links TRBV25-1 to TRBJ2-3; D perhaps matches TRBD1 (5 bases). Germline V gives CDR1 MGHDK, CDR2 SYGVNS. This CDR3 region has 16 residues. V lost 0 bases and J 2 bases, leaving 12 bases between the germline ends. For the CDR3, the DNA is TGTGCCAGCAGTGAATATCACAGGAGTTACACAGATACGCAGTATTTT. This sequence encodes CASSEYHRSYTDTQYF. Full variable domain (rest looked up from reference TRBV25-1 and TRBJ2-3): EADIYQTPRYLVIGTGKKITLECSQTMGHDKMYWYQQDPGMELHLIHYSYGVNSTEKGDLSSESTVSRIRTEHFPLTLESARPSHTSQYLCASSEYHRSYTDTQYFGPGTRLTVL.

The chain employs TRBV25-1 and TRBJ1-2; D not certain. Germline V gene sequence: CDR1 MGHDK, CDR2 SYGVNS. Trimming pared 2 bases from V and 6 bases from J, leaving 22 bases between. The CDR3 length is 17 residues. CDR3: CASSEGGHAKEGDGYTF. The DNA of the CDR3 is TGTGCCAGCAGTGAAGGCGGCCATGCAAAAGAGGGAGATGGCTACACCTTC.

This chain connects TRBV27 to TRBJ1-5, with a weak D call TRBD1 (6 bases). V shed 5 bases and J shed 3 bases, with 8 bases lying between them. The germline CDR1 and CDR2 sequences are MNHEY and SMNVEV (reference sequence). This CDR3 spans 13 amino acids. Here the CDR3 DNA reads TGTGCCAGCAGTAACAGGGTCAATCAGCCCCAGCATTTT. It encodes CASSNRVNQPQHF.

CDR3 in DNA: TGTGCTAGTGGTTTGGGTTCTCCTGCCGGGGGAGCTAATGAAAAACTGTTTTTT. Residues: CASGLGSPAGGANEKLFF. This sequence joins TRBV12-5 and TRBJ1-4; a possible D gene is TRBD1 (5 bases). This CDR3 has 18 residues. V gave up 1 base and J gave up 3 bases, with 18 bases separating them. The germline CDR1 and CDR2 sequences are LGHNT and FRNRAP. Together with reference TRBV12-5 and TRBJ1-4, the CDR3 gives the full variable domain: DARVTQTPRHKVTEMGQEVTMRCQPILGHNTVFWYRQTMMQGLELLAYFRNRAPLDDSGMPKDRFSAEMPDATLATLKIQPSEPRDSAVYFCASGLGSPAGGANEKLFFGSGTQLSVL.

The chain combines TRBV27 with TRBJ2-2, with D possibly matching TRBD2 (6 bases). Germline V CDR1 and CDR2: MNHEY, SMNVEV (reference sequence). CDR3 size: 15 residues. The V gene lost 5 bases and the J gene lost 7 bases, with 17 bases spanning the gap. CDR3 sequence: CASSNRDFKGGELFF. CDR3 coding DNA: TGTGCCAGCAGTAACCGGGACTTTAAAGGCGGGGAGCTGTTTTTT.

This chain uses TRBV27 with TRBJ2-7; 8 nucleotides agree with TRBD1. V lost 5 bases, J lost 9 bases, and 24 bases stayed unmatched. Germline V CDR1 and CDR2: MNHEY, SMNVEV (reference sequence). The CDR3 is 18 amino acids. CDR3 amino acids: CASSRRDRILGHQGVQYF. The CDR3 DNA is TGTGCCAGCAGTCGACGGGACAGGATTTTGGGCCACCAAGGTGTGCAGTACTTC.

This chain connects TRBV5-6 to TRBJ1-4; no reliable D call. The V gene's germline CDR1 is SGHDT and CDR2 YYEEEE. This CDR3 contains 13 residues. Trimming took 2 bases from V and 5 from J, leaving 7 bases between them. The CDR3 nucleotides read TGTGCCAGCAGCTTAAAGGGCAATGAAAAACTGTTTTTT. It encodes CASSLKGNEKLFF.

This rearrangement joins TRBV10-3 to TRBJ1-2, with D maybe TRBD1 (5 bases). Germline CDR1 is ENHRY and CDR2 is SYGVKD. Trimming cost V 0 bases and J 9 bases, with 8 bases left between them. The CDR3 spans 12 residues. The chain's CDR3 is CAISESGGSYTF. The CDR3 region has the DNA TGTGCCATCAGTGAGTCTGGGGGGAGCTACACCTTC.

The chain links TRBV27 to TRBJ1-4; D unresolved. CDR3 length equals 13 residues. Germline CDR1 and CDR2: MNHEY and SMNVEV (reference sequence). The ends were cut back, 5 bases at V and 7 bases at J, with 11 bases in the middle. This chain's CDR3 is CASSPRVGEKLFF. CDR3 DNA sequence: TGTGCCAGCAGTCCCCGGGTTGGTGAAAAACTGTTTTTT.

The V and J genes are TRBV28 and TRBJ1-5; D call uncertain. This CDR3 is 11 amino acids long. The V gene's germline CDR1 is MDHEN and CDR2 SYDVKM. The V end was cut by 2 bases, the J end by 6 bases, with 2 bases between. CDR3 amino acids: CASSLGQPQHF. The CDR3 DNA reads TGTGCCAGCAGTTTAGGTCAGCCCCAGCATTTT.

This clone was found a few times. This rearrangement joins TRBV9 to TRBJ1-1; TRBD1 might be the D (5 bases). This CDR3 region has 16 residues. Germline CDR1 reads SGDLS; CDR2 reads YYNGEE. V lost 3 bases and J lost 0, with 15 bases in between. The CDR3: CASSDLMGDVNTEAFF. The CDR3 coding sequence is TGTGCCAGCAGCGACCTGATGGGGGATGTGAACACTGAAGCTTTCTTT. The full variable domain, in which reference TRBV9 and TRBJ1-1 provide the parts outside the CDR3, is DSGVTQTPKHLITATGQRVTLRCSPRSGDLSVYWYQQSLDQGLQFLIQYYNGEERAKGNILERFSAQQFPDLHSELNLSSLELGDSALYFCASSDLMGDVNTEAFFGQGTRLTVV.

This clone was counted once. An end of the junction differs from the germline gene, which may be a read error. This chain uses TRBV11-2 with TRBJ2-2; D perhaps matches TRBD2 (6 bases). Looked up from germline, CDR1 is SGHAT and CDR2 is FQNNGV. The CDR3 spans 16 residues. CDR3 sequence: CAGSPGGTANTGELFF. As DNA, the CDR3 is TGTGCCGGCAGCCCTGGAGGGACCGCGAACACCGGGGAGCTGTTTTTT.

The chain is built from TRBV2 and TRBJ2-7; tentative D call: TRBD2 (6 bases). V lost 8 bases and J 5 bases, leaving 19 bases between the germline ends. Germline V lookup: CDR1 SNHLY, CDR2 FYNNEI. The CDR3 has 14 amino acids. This CDR3 is CASQPAGPGDEQYF. CDR3 coding DNA: TGTGCCAGCCAGCCGGCGGGGCCTGGGGACGAGCAGTACTTC.

The chain couples TRBV5-1 to TRBJ2-3, with 7 bases matching TRBD1. Unmatched junction bases numbered 19, after V lost 6 bases and J lost 0 bases. CDR3 size: 19 residues. Germline V gives CDR1 SGHRS, CDR2 YFSETQ. The CDR3 DNA is TGCGCCAGCACGGCCGGGACAGCCGGACCTCAGGGCAGCACAGATACGCAGTATTTT. This encodes CASTAGTAGPQGSTDTQYF.

This chain links TRBV28 with TRBJ2-7; D is uncertain. V gave up 3 bases and J gave up 6 bases, with 18 bases separating them. This CDR3 spans 15 amino acids. Germline CDR1 reads MDHEN; CDR2 reads SYDVKM. CDR3 DNA sequence: TGTGCCAGCAGTTTCTTGGGTGGGAAATCGGGCGAGCAGTACTTC. Its translation is CASSFLGGKSGEQYF.

This chain connects TRBV18 to TRBJ1-4; TRBD1 agrees at 7 bases. The CDR3 is 16 residues long. The V gene end was trimmed by 1 base and the J gene end by 4 bases; junction bases not matched to a gene: 6. Per the germline V gene, CDR1 is KGHSH and CDR2 is LQKENI. As DNA, the CDR3 is TGTGCCAGCTCACCACAGACCGGGACAGTTAATGAAAAACTGTTTTTT. Residues: CASSPQTGTVNEKLFF.

CDR3 sequence: CASSQDTGVGTDTQYF. The CDR3 nucleotides read TGCGCCAGCAGCCAGGACACAGGCGTCGGAACAGATACGCAGTATTTT. This rearrangement joins TRBV4-1 to TRBJ2-3; D might be TRBD1 (5 bases). This CDR3 is 16 amino acids long. Trimming shortened V by 3 bases and J by 3 bases, and 16 bases separated the two germline ends. CDR1 and CDR2 (germline): MGHRA, YSYEKL.

In regard to this clone: An end of the junction differs from the germline gene, which may be a read error. The chain uses TRBV6-1 and TRBJ2-7; D is undetermined. This CDR3 has 13 residues. The germline gives CDR1 MNHNS, CDR2 SASEGT. This CDR3 is CAGSAEQSYEQYF. The CDR3 DNA sequence: TGTGCCGGCAGTGCGGAGCAATCCTACGAGCAGTACTTC.

The chain is built from TRBV9 and TRBJ1-2, with no clear D. The V end lost 5 bases, the J end lost 5 bases, and 16 bases lay between the germline ends. CDR3 length equals 14 residues. In germline, CDR1 is SGDLS, CDR2 YYNGEE. The CDR3 here is CASSRLWGGYGYTF. CDR3 DNA: TGTGCCAGCAGTCGATTGTGGGGTGGGTATGGCTACACCTTC.

This clone was detected once. The V gene is TRBV6-5, the J gene TRBJ2-7; TRBD1 matches 9 bases. This CDR3 has 14 residues. V dropped 7 bases and J dropped 3; count of bases not matched to a gene: 7. Germline V gene sequence: CDR1 MNHEY, CDR2 SVGAGI. CDR3 bases: TGTGCCAGCATCAAAGGGACAGGGAACTACGAGCAGTACTTC. This codes for CASIKGTGNYEQYF.

This clone was picked up one time. The rearrangement links TRBV9 to TRBJ2-1, with D perhaps given as TRBD1 or TRBD2 (6 bases each). The CDR3 spans 16 residues. Deletions cut 2 bases from V and 6 bases from J, with 18 bases between. Germline V gene data show CDR1 as SGDLS and CDR2 as YYNGEE. The CDR3 sequence: CASSVPSGASINEQFF. The CDR3 nucleotides are TGTGCCAGCAGCGTCCCCTCGGGGGCGTCGATCAATGAGCAGTTCTTC.

The chain recombines TRBV4-2 with TRBJ2-5; TRBD2 might be the D (5 bases). Germline loops: CDR1 LGHNA, CDR2 YNFKEQ. The CDR3 contains 13 residues. Trimming shortened V by 1 base and J by 5 bases, and 8 bases separated the two germline ends. The CDR3 sequence is CASSQVRGETQYF. The CDR3 region has the DNA TGTGCCAGCAGCCAAGTCCGGGGTGAGACCCAGTACTTC.

The rearrangement links TRBV5-4 to TRBJ2-5, with 8 bases that match TRBD2. The V gene end was trimmed by 4 bases and the J gene end by 4 bases; junction bases not matched to a gene: 6. The length of the CDR3 is 14 residues. Germline V CDR1 and CDR2: SGHNT, YYREEE (reference sequence). The CDR3 DNA reads TGTGCCAGCAGCCACTTAGCGGGGCCAGAGACCCAGTACTTC. This gives the protein CASSHLAGPETQYF.

In its sample, this clone was seen a few times. This chain connects TRBV29-1 to TRBJ2-3; D is undetermined. The CDR3 totals 15 residues. V gave up 2 bases and J gave up 4 bases, with 16 bases separating them. The germline V gene encodes CDR1 SQVTM and CDR2 ANQGSEA. CDR3: CSVEQAAGRSDTQYF. The CDR3 DNA reads TGCAGCGTTGAACAAGCAGCCGGGCGGTCAGATACGCAGTATTTT.

This clone has just a few counts. The chain links TRBV19 to TRBJ1-1, with D hard to call. The CDR3 sequence is 13 residues long. The V gene's germline CDR1 is LNHDA and CDR2 SQIVND (reference sequence). The V and J ends lost 5 bases and 4 bases respectively, with 11 bases between them. The CDR3 spells CASSLAMGTEAFF. For the CDR3, the DNA is TGTGCCAGTAGTCTCGCAATGGGCACTGAAGCTTTCTTT.